These 11 T cell receptor beta chains originate from one sample sequenced in a study of T-cell memory formation after mild COVID-19. TCRdb processed the 5' RACE reads anew with MiXCR; each CDR3 protein has one entry. The profile shows approximately 430,000 distinct CDR3 sequences, about 22% of them singletons. Input material: PBMCs or a T cell subset sorted from them (not recorded which). These receptors were obtained from an adult woman who had mild COVID-19 (a few samples of this study predate the infection). Cell type and time point are not known.

The chain carries TRBV7-9 and TRBJ2-7; possible D gene TRBD2, 5 bases. Deletions cut 5 bases from V and 3 bases from J, with 14 bases between. The germline V gene encodes CDR1 SEHNR and CDR2 FQNEAQ (reference sequence). The CDR3 is made up of 14 amino acids. Here the CDR3 DNA reads TGTGCCAGCAGCCGGGAATCGGCCGACTACGAGCAGTACTTC. This encodes CASSRESADYEQYF.

V gene TRBV5-5 combines with J gene TRBJ1-1; tentative D call: TRBD1 (5 bases). Germline-derived CDR1 and CDR2 are SGHKS and YYEKEE (reference sequence). With 0 bases removed from V and 10 bases from J, the gap between germline ends came to 10 bases. This CDR3 has 12 residues. In DNA, the CDR3 is TGTGCCAGCAGCTTGGATGGGGGTAGAGCTTTCTTT. Protein product: CASSLDGGRAFF. The full variable domain, rest sourced from reference TRBV5-5 and TRBJ1-1, is DAGVTQSPTHLIKTRGQQVTLRCSPISGHKSVSWYQQVLGQGPQFIFQYYEKEERGRGNFPDRFSARQFPNYSSELNVNALLLGDSALYLCASSLDGGRAFFGQGTRLTVV.

This rearrangement joins TRBV10-3 to TRBJ2-7; TRBD2 matches 9 bases. CDR3 length equals 14 residues. V shed 11 bases and J 6 bases; nucleotides not matched to a gene: 14. Looked up from germline, CDR1 is ENHRY and CDR2 is SYGVKD. The DNA for the CDR3 is TGTGCCTCGTGGCCGGGGCGGGAGGGATCCGAGCAGTACTTC. Translated, it gives CASWPGREGSEQYF.

CDR3 region: CSATRGVNTGELFF. DNA of the CDR3: TGCAGTGCTACCAGGGGCGTCAACACCGGGGAGCTGTTTTTT. The rearrangement uses TRBV20-1 and TRBJ2-2, with TRBD1 as a possible D gene (6 bases). The CDR3 totals 14 residues. The V end was cut by 4 bases, the J end by 2 bases, with 11 bases between. The germline V gene has CDR1 DFQATT and CDR2 SNEGSKA (reference sequence).

The chain carries TRBV5-4 and TRBJ1-1, with D perhaps TRBD1 (6 bases). V dropped 4 bases and J dropped 0 bases, with 10 bases sitting between them. CDR3 length: 14 residues. CDR1 is SGHNT, CDR2 YYREEE, per germline (reference sequence). CDR3 in amino acids: CASSHREMNTEAFF. The DNA for the CDR3 is TGTGCCAGCAGCCACAGGGAAATGAACACTGAAGCTTTCTTT.

The chain links TRBV5-6 to TRBJ2-7, with D perhaps matching TRBD2 (6 bases). CDR3 length: 14 residues. Trimming removed 3 bases from V and 5 bases from J, with 15 bases in between. Germline V lookup: CDR1 SGHDT, CDR2 YYEEEE. CDR3 residues: CASSWGDLGHEQYF. CDR3 DNA: TGTGCCAGCAGCTGGGGGGACCTCGGCCACGAGCAGTACTTC.

The chain uses TRBV18 and TRBJ2-1; the D gene is possibly TRBD2 (6 bases). Trimming cost V 1 base and J 5 bases, with 12 bases left between them. Germline V gene lookup returns CDR1 KGHSH and CDR2 LQKENI. CDR3 length equals 15 residues. CDR3 loop: CASSPRQGGNNEQFF. CDR3 nucleotide sequence: TGTGCCAGCTCACCACGTCAGGGCGGGAACAATGAGCAGTTCTTC.

This sequence joins TRBV11-2 and TRBJ2-2, with 7 bases lining up with TRBD2. This CDR3 comprises 23 residues. Germline loops: CDR1 SGHAT, CDR2 FQNNGV. Losses at the gene ends were 1 base for V and 2 bases for J; bases not matched to a gene: 25. CDR3: CASSLVVVPRTRSRGDNTGELFF. For the CDR3, the DNA is TGTGCCAGCAGCTTAGTAGTGGTGCCGAGGACTAGATCCCGAGGAGATAACACCGGGGAGCTGTTTTTT.

This clonotype occurred many times. The rearrangement links TRBV20-1 to TRBJ2-5; 12 bases align to TRBD2. The V gene end was trimmed by 1 base and the J gene end by 6 bases; junction bases not matched to a gene: 3. The germline V gene has CDR1 DFQATT and CDR2 SNEGSKA (reference sequence). The CDR3 is made up of 14 amino acids. CDR3 nucleotides: TGCAGTGCTAGAGGTCTAGCGGGGGGGCAGACCCAGTACTTC. Its translation is CSARGLAGGQTQYF.

This clonotype turned up a few times. The chain couples TRBV7-2 to TRBJ1-1; the D is unclear. CDR3 length equals 13 residues. Germline-derived CDR1 and CDR2 are SGHTA and FQGNSA. Trimming took 0 bases from V and 3 from J, leaving 5 bases between them. The CDR3 spells CASSLARHTEAFF. The DNA of the CDR3 is TGTGCCAGCAGCTTAGCCAGGCACACTGAAGCTTTCTTT.

The chain couples TRBV7-7 to TRBJ2-1; 7 nucleotides align to TRBD1. CDR1 and CDR2 from the germline V gene are SSHAT and FNYEAQ (reference sequence). The trim removed 6 bases at V and 7 bases at J, leaving 6 bases unmatched. This CDR3 contains 13 residues. CDR3: CASSLDRENEQFF. The CDR3 DNA sequence: TGTGCCAGCAGTCTAGACAGGGAGAATGAGCAGTTCTTC.